This T cell receptor (beta chain) was captured in a study of blood T cell repertoires in COVID-19. As for the study in general: PBMCs, B-cell-depleted T cells, or T cells provided the cDNA or gDNA that made up the material.

This CDR3 spans 16 amino acids. Per germline, CDR1 SGHVS and CDR2 FNYEAQ. The ends lost 4 bases at V and 6 bases at J; junction bases unmatched: 8. TCRdb's copy holds only in-frame clones and misses some; the assay was immunoSEQ multiplex PCR. The sample carries approximately 90,000 clones, more than 60% recorded once. This clone occurred once. The chain carries TRBV7-6 and TRBJ2-1; TRBD2 aligns across 11 bases. This TCR was recovered from a human donor in a cohort sampled during active COVID-19. Material: peripheral blood. CDR3 residues: CASSYALAGAGNEQFF. In DNA, the CDR3 is TGTGCCAGCAGCTACGCACTAGCGGGAGCGGGCAATGAGCAGTTCTTC.